The TCR beta chain under discussion was sequenced for a study of control samples from healthy donors and cancer patients. Produced via immunoSEQ multiplex PCR; TCRdb's table is partial and in-frame only. Here the sample spans about 130,000 clones, about 93% being singletons. This CDR3 contains 12 residues. The origin of this receptor is a man in his 60s with colorectal cancer. The chain combines TRBV21-1 with TRBJ1-1; the table's TRBD1 call for D was not verified on the DNA. TRBV21-1 is labeled a pseudogene. Sequencing was done on a sample of PBMCs. CDR3 residues: CARDRGGTEAFF. The CDR3 DNA sequence: TGTGCCAGGGACAGGGGAGGGACTGAAGCTTTCTTT.